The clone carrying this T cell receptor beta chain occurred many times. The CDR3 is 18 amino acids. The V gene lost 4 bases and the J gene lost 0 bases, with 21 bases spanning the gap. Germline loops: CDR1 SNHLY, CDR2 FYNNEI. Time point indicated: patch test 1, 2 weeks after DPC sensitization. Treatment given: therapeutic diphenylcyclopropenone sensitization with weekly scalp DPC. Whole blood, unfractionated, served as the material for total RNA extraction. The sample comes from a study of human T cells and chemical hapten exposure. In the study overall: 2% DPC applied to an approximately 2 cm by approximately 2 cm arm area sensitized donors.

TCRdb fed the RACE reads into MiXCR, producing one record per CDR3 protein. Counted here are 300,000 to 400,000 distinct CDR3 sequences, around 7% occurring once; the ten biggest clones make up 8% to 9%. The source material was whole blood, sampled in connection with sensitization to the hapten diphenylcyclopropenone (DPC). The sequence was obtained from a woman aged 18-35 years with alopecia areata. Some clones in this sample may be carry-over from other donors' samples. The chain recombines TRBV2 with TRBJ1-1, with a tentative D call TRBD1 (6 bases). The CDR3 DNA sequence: TGTGCCAGCAGTGCGCGACAGGAGGACATGTTTATGAACACTGAAGCTTTCTTT. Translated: CASSARQEDMFMNTEAFF.